Here is one T cell receptor beta chain with its context. Its specificity is not known. The entry originates in a study of T cell responses to AZD1222 COVID-19 vaccine. V lost 5 bases, J lost 3 bases, and 6 bases stayed unmatched. The CDR3 has 14 residues. CDR1 and CDR2 (germline): SNHLY, FYNNEI. Measured with immunoSEQ multiplex PCR; TCRdb has only the in-frame clones, and not every one. The sample lists approximately 170,000 clones; approximately 90% were seen once. Study-wide results and caveats: Unmutated variant regions are reportedly the target of nearly half of TCRs that are spike-specific. Rises in breadth and depth of Spike-specific TCRs came after two AZD1222 doses. Most donors were white British, females outnumbered males, and clonal diversity was possibly underestimated.

The sequencing used peripheral blood, collected on day 0 of AZD1222 vaccination. The sequence came from an adult in good health. V usage is TRBV2 and J usage is TRBJ2-7; 8 bases match TRBD1. The CDR3 region is CASSYRGYDYEQYF. In DNA form, the CDR3 reads TGTGCCAGCAGTTACAGGGGGTACGACTACGAGCAGTACTTC.